This T cell receptor (beta chain) was observed in a study of vaccination and CD4 T cells after COVID-19. Worth noting for this clonotype: The antigen remains undetermined.

V dropped 2 bases and J dropped 0 bases, with 15 bases sitting between them. The germline gives CDR1 MNHNS, CDR2 SASEGT. The CDR3 contains 17 residues. The Oncomine TCR Beta short-read assay was applied to DNA of cultured CD4+ T cells. MiXCR, run by TCRdb on the PCR reads, gives a single entry per CDR3 protein. The sample lists around 8,100 distinct CDR3 sequences, about 32% occurring once. As to treatment: roughly 10-day PBMC culture with coronavirus spike peptide pools or control peptides (ViraFEST assay). This sequence originates from a human donor with COVID-19. The sample taken for sequencing was cultured CD4+ T cells from blood. The chain links TRBV6-1 to TRBJ2-3, with D perhaps TRBD2 (6 bases). CDR3 DNA sequence: TGTGCCAGCAGTGAACTCAGTAGCGGAAAAAGCACAGATACGCAGTATTTT. Residues: CASSELSSGKSTDTQYF.